This T cell receptor (beta chain) is drawn from a study of blood T cell repertoires in COVID-19. Original analysis: Reference gene primer amplification gave nucleated cell count estimates. Assay used: immunoSEQ multiplex PCR; TCRdb lists only in-frame clones, some missing. D and trimming come from the DNA, and the V and J calls and clone size come from that table. This sample carries about 350,000 clones, 85% to 90% of them seen once, and the ten largest clones take 0.95% to 1.1%. The CDR3 contains 12 residues. The germline gives CDR1 SGHDN, CDR2 FVKESK. Trimming took 5 bases from V and 2 from J, leaving 6 bases between them.

The receptor was isolated from a woman in her thirties who had been exposed to COVID-19. Material for sequencing was PBMCs or T cells enriched from blood (not recorded which). This sequence joins TRBV14 and TRBJ1-2; no clear D. The CDR3 DNA reads TGTGCCAGCAGCGTCGAGAACTATGGCTACACCTTC. Protein product: CASSVENYGYTF.